This is a list of T cell receptor beta chains from one sample in a study of cytomegalovirus exposure and HLA in healthy donors. Sequenced by immunoSEQ multiplex PCR; TCRdb stores in-frame clones only, minus some. The sample comprises nearly 110,000 clones, approximately 79% of which are singletons, and around 15% rests with the top ten. Sample: PBMCs. Receptors were obtained from a woman aged 40 to 49 in good health and CMV-seropositive. Both conserved end residues are part of each CDR3. Fields, in order: J gene, V gene, clone size, D gene, CDR3 length, CDR3 DNA, CDR3 protein. D genes are given only for firm matches. Only part of the rows carry a size: once, few, many, or a class if the clone is expanded.

j_gene: TRBJ2-5
v_gene: TRBV28
abundance: -
d_gene: TRBD2
len: 16
CDR3nt: TGTGCCAGCAGTACCGGCGCGGCTAGCGGGGAAGAGACCCAGTACTTC
CDR3aa: CASSTGAASGEETQYF

j_gene: TRBJ1-2
v_gene: TRBV27
abundance: -
d_gene: TRBD1
len: 15
CDR3nt: TGTGCCAGCAGCTCAAGGGACAGGCGGGGAAATGGCTACACCTTC
CDR3aa: CASSSRDRRGNGYTF

j_gene: TRBJ1-1
v_gene: TRBV29-1
abundance: -
d_gene: -
len: 13
CDR3nt: TGCAGCGTTTCGCGGGATTTAAACACTGAAGCTTTCTTT
CDR3aa: CSVSRDLNTEAFF

j_gene: TRBJ1-2
v_gene: TRBV15
abundance: -
d_gene: TRBD1
len: 15
CDR3nt: TGTGCCACCAGCAGAGGAGACAGGGGTGGCTATGGCTACACCTTC
CDR3aa: CATSRGDRGGYGYTF

j_gene: TRBJ1-5
v_gene: TRBV2
abundance: -
d_gene: -
len: 15
CDR3nt: TGTGCCAGCAGTGAAGGAGGGAGTCCCAATCAGCCCCAGCATTTT
CDR3aa: CASSEGGSPNQPQHF

j_gene: TRBJ2-1
v_gene: TRBV6-1
abundance: few
d_gene: TRBD1
len: 15
CDR3nt: TGTGCCAGCCGAGGTGGGACAGGGGATTACAATGAGCAGTTCTTC
CDR3aa: CASRGGTGDYNEQFF

j_gene: TRBJ2-7
v_gene: TRBV5-4
abundance: -
d_gene: TRBD2
len: 14
CDR3nt: TGTGCCAGCCGGAGTTGGGGGGGGTCCTACGAGCAGTACTTC
CDR3aa: CASRSWGGSYEQYF

j_gene: TRBJ2-7
v_gene: TRBV7-9
abundance: -
d_gene: TRBD2
len: 14
CDR3nt: TGTGCCAGCAGCGCTAGCGGCAGAATTGGCGAGCAGTACTTC
CDR3aa: CASSASGRIGEQYF

j_gene: TRBJ2-5
v_gene: TRBV9
abundance: -
d_gene: -
len: 14
CDR3nt: TGTGCCAGCAGCGTAGCAGGTTTCCAAGAGACCCAGTACTTC
CDR3aa: CASSVAGFQETQYF

j_gene: TRBJ2-7
v_gene: TRBV19
abundance: -
d_gene: TRBD1
len: 14
CDR3nt: TGTGCCAGTACCCTCACAGGGGGCTCCTACGAGCAGTACTTC
CDR3aa: CASTLTGGSYEQYF

j_gene: TRBJ1-1
v_gene: TRBV5-1
abundance: -
d_gene: -
len: 14
CDR3nt: TGCGCCAGCAGCTCGGGGGGGGACGGGAAGAAAGCTTTCTTT
CDR3aa: CASSSGGDGKKAFF

j_gene: TRBJ2-1
v_gene: TRBV5-1
abundance: -
d_gene: TRBD2
len: 14
CDR3nt: TGCGCCAGCAGCTTGGGAGGTAGCGGGGGATCGGAGTTCTTC
CDR3aa: CASSLGGSGGSEFF

j_gene: TRBJ1-2
v_gene: TRBV2
abundance: once
d_gene: -
len: 15
CDR3nt: TGTGCCAGCAGTGAAGAAAGGACGGGAAACTATGGCTACACCTTC
CDR3aa: CASSEERTGNYGYTF

j_gene: TRBJ1-2
v_gene: TRBV6-5
abundance: -
d_gene: -
len: 15
CDR3nt: TGTGCCAGCAGTTACTCGTACAGGGAGAGCTATGGCTACACCTTC
CDR3aa: CASSYSYRESYGYTF

j_gene: TRBJ2-6
v_gene: TRBV6-1
abundance: -
d_gene: -
len: 15
CDR3nt: TGTGCCAGCAGTGAGGCCCTCTCTGGGGCCAACGTCCTGACTTTC
CDR3aa: CASSEALSGANVLTF

j_gene: TRBJ2-5
v_gene: TRBV5-4
abundance: once
d_gene: TRBD2
len: 19
CDR3nt: TGTGCCAGCAGCTTGGAAGGAGTGGCGGGGGGCCGTGGTCTAGAGACCCAGTACTTC
CDR3aa: CASSLEGVAGGRGLETQYF

j_gene: TRBJ2-3
v_gene: TRBV5-1
abundance: -
d_gene: TRBD2
len: 16
CDR3nt: TGCGCCAGCACCGTACTAGCGGGGGGGCGCACAGATACGCAGTATTTT
CDR3aa: CASTVLAGGRTDTQYF

j_gene: TRBJ1-1
v_gene: TRBV5-1
abundance: -
d_gene: -
len: 14
CDR3nt: TGCGCCAGCAGCTTCCCCAGGGTCTCCACTGAAGCTTTCTTT
CDR3aa: CASSFPRVSTEAFF

j_gene: TRBJ2-7
v_gene: TRBV7-6
abundance: -
d_gene: TRBD1
len: 13
CDR3nt: TGTGCCAGCAGCCGGACAGGGGGCTACGAGCAGTACTTC
CDR3aa: CASSRTGGYEQYF

j_gene: TRBJ2-2
v_gene: TRBV7-8
abundance: -
d_gene: TRBD2
len: 19
CDR3nt: TGTGCCAGCAGCCGCACCCTAGCGGGGGGACTGATAGGGAGCGGGGAGCTGTTTTTT
CDR3aa: CASSRTLAGGLIGSGELFF

j_gene: TRBJ2-2
v_gene: TRBV5-1
abundance: few
d_gene: TRBD1
len: 17
CDR3nt: TGCGCCAGCAGCGGGGCCTCGACAGGGTTAGGCCCCGGGGAGCTGTTTTTT
CDR3aa: CASSGASTGLGPGELFF

j_gene: TRBJ2-3
v_gene: TRBV18
abundance: -
d_gene: TRBD1
len: 14
CDR3nt: TGTGCCAGCTCAGGGGACAGTTACACAGATACGCAGTATTTT
CDR3aa: CASSGDSYTDTQYF

j_gene: TRBJ1-4
v_gene: TRBV7-2
abundance: few
d_gene: -
len: 15
CDR3nt: TGTGCCAGCAGCTTAGCCCGGGGGGGGAATGAAAAACTGTTTTTT
CDR3aa: CASSLARGGNEKLFF

j_gene: TRBJ1-1
v_gene: TRBV4-2
abundance: -
d_gene: TRBD1
len: 12
CDR3nt: TGTGCCAGCAGCCCCCGGACAGGGGAAGCTTTCTTT
CDR3aa: CASSPRTGEAFF

j_gene: TRBJ2-7
v_gene: TRBV7-2
abundance: few
d_gene: TRBD2
len: 16
CDR3nt: TGTGCCAGCAGCTTCTCTGGACTAGCGGGGGCGGGGGAGCAGTACTTC
CDR3aa: CASSFSGLAGAGEQYF

j_gene: TRBJ2-7
v_gene: TRBV5-1
abundance: -
d_gene: -
len: 16
CDR3nt: TGCGCCAGCAGACAGGACACCGAATCCCCCTTTTACGAGCAGTACTTC
CDR3aa: CASRQDTESPFYEQYF

j_gene: TRBJ1-5
v_gene: TRBV19
abundance: few
d_gene: -
len: 14
CDR3nt: TGTGCCAGTAGTATAATACAGATCAATCAGCCCCAGCATTTT
CDR3aa: CASSIIQINQPQHF

j_gene: TRBJ2-6
v_gene: TRBV30
abundance: -
d_gene: -
len: 17
CDR3nt: TGTGCCTGGAGGAGCCGTTACTGGGCCTCTGGGGCCAACGTCCTGACTTTC
CDR3aa: CAWRSRYWASGANVLTF

j_gene: TRBJ2-7
v_gene: TRBV11-2
abundance: few
d_gene: TRBD1
len: 18
CDR3nt: TGTGCCAGCAGCTTAGGAGTATCGGCCGGGACAGGGCTCCACGAGCAGTACTTC
CDR3aa: CASSLGVSAGTGLHEQYF

j_gene: TRBJ1-2
v_gene: TRBV27
abundance: -
d_gene: -
len: 16
CDR3nt: TGTGCCAGCAGTTTATGGGGGGGAGCCCGCCAGGGGGGCTACACCTTC
CDR3aa: CASSLWGGARQGGYTF

j_gene: TRBJ1-5
v_gene: TRBV10-3
abundance: -
d_gene: -
len: 14
CDR3nt: TGTGCCATCAGTGATTCGGGGGGTAATCAGCCCCAGCATTTT
CDR3aa: CAISDSGGNQPQHF